The sample holds many counts of the clone carrying this T cell receptor beta chain. Preparation of the TCRbeta library was carried out with unique molecular identifiers. TCRdb passed the PCR reads through MiXCR, listing each CDR3 protein once. The data contain 200,000 to 250,000 distinct CDR3 sequences, over 9.5% of them singletons. The source of the sample is a study of T-cell reconstitution after alpha-beta-depleted transplantation in children. Germline V gene sequence: CDR1 MNHEY, CDR2 SMNVEV (reference sequence). With 1 base removed from V and 7 bases from J, the gap between germline ends came to 14 bases. CDR3 length: 15 amino acids.

The sample consisted of PBMCs from the stem cell graft donor, taken from the stem cell graft. This TCR derives from a human donor who donated a stem cell graft to a child with SCID. The rearrangement joins TRBV27 to TRBJ1-5, with unresolved D. CDR3 bases: TGTGCCAGCAGTTTATTTTCGGAAGGAGGCCAGCCCCAGCATTTT. This translates into CASSLFSEGGQPQHF.